This T cell receptor (beta chain) came from a study of blood T cells in healthy people across ages (dated by TCRdb to 2014 to 2015). Concerning the study at large: Template switching captured roughly one uniquely barcoded TCR beta cDNA molecule per two T cells in model experiments. The study measured age-related changes in TCR beta repertoire diversity using deep sequencing normalized with unique cDNA molecular identifiers. The donors were split into four age groups: young (average about 16 years), middle-aged (roughly 39), aged (approximately 60) and long-lived (more than 80). To avoid experimental bias, donors of different ages were randomly spread across the sequencing lanes. For two donors (one aged 18 to 29 and one aged 80 or older), the study analyzed two additional independent replicas of 1 million unique cDNA reads from the same blood draw.

Systemically healthy Caucasian individuals from Russia, around 39 in total and aged about 6 to 100 years, were included as donors. Each donor gave 9.5 to 10 milliliters of peripheral blood, drawn into EDTA-treated Vacutainer tubes. Ficoll-Paque density-gradient centrifugation was used to isolate PBMCs, with at least 6 million per sample. Trizol reagent was used to extract total RNA from PBMCs, with at least 6 micrograms per sample. For every donor, flow cytometry on a PBMC aliquot measured the percentage of naive CD45RAhigh/CD27high T cells. Library prep was done by 5' RACE. The instrument given in TCRdb is Illumina HiSeq 2500. A second PCR of about 6 to 12 cycles was run with a J-beta primer mix and a sample-barcoded 5' primer. A template-switch 5' adaptor carrying 12 random nucleotides introduced a unique molecular identifier onto each TCR beta cDNA molecule. At least 2.5 million CDR3-containing paired-end reads were obtained from each sample. First-strand cDNA synthesis was performed from all RNA using the Mint cDNA synthesis kit, with priming by a TRBC-specific oligonucleotide. All cDNA was treated with uracil-DNA glycosylase and then went through a first 18-cycle PCR with the universal primers M1SS and BC2_uni_R. The study's own analysis went as follows. Each sample was normalized by randomly selecting 1 million high-quality reads, each carrying a distinct molecular identifier. Reads with shared molecular identifiers were discarded instead of being binned into consensus sequences. MiTCR, run with a Q25 quality threshold and the strictest error-elimination algorithm, handled CDR3 identification, clonotype clustering and error correction. A nonparametric unseen species model using Euler transformation provided a lower-bound estimate of total TCR beta diversity. The raw public reads went through TCRdb reprocessing: fastp at Q25, MiXCR clone calling, in-frame beta chains kept. Each record represents a unique CDR3 protein, reported with the most common genes and DNA among its rows. TCRdb assigned the V and J calls; the authors' analysis was not used. In all, the sample holds some 710,000 distinct CDR3 sequences, and 46% of those were seen once. Of the sample, 18% is held by the ten largest clones.

The full study reports these points: Because donor CMV infection status was unknown, age-related changes in expanded clonotypes were potentially confounded. Because profiling used bulk unsorted PBMCs, naive and antigen-experienced compartments could not be compared conclusively. The percentage of naive T cells measured by flow cytometry correlated strongly with observed TCR beta diversity. As age increased, observed TCR beta diversity per million T cells dropped in a roughly linear way, and a significant reduction was already evident by age about 40. Estimates of total diversity from one million sequenced T cells were regarded as lower bounds and underestimates. The long-lived group showed more naive CD4+ T cells, fewer expanded clones and increased TCR diversity than the aged group, suggesting age selection.

As concerns this clonotype: The clone's antigen remains unknown. No much larger clone exists at a distance of one base, and base qualities are not known.

This TCR derives from a man older than 75 in good health. The sample taken for sequencing was blood.

The CDR3 reads CATSDGLSGGWANVLTF. The base sequence is TGTGCCACCAGTGATGGTCTATCAGGGGGTTGGGCCAACGTCCTGACTTTC. The rearranged segments are TRBV24-1 and TRBJ2-6, and 7 junctional nucleotides match TRBD1. From its cysteine to its phenylalanine, the CDR3 spans 17 amino acids. Only the CDR3 portion is preserved as DNA: 51 bases, with reading frame beginning at the first base. Via the germline V gene, CDR1 is KGHDR and CDR2 SFDVKD. V is trimmed back by 3 bases and J by 5 bases, and the junction contains 9 bases that no gene match accounts for.